Listed below are T cell receptor beta chains from one sample, sequenced in a study of a mutant IDH1 vaccine in newly diagnosed glioma. Their specific antigens are unknown. Clones were read by immunoSEQ multiplex PCR, and TCRdb kept only the in-frame ones, dropping some. The sample includes about 83,000 clones, about 91% of them seen just once. The sequencing here drew on PBMCs, taken from a glioma patient whose treatment included an IDH1 peptide vaccine. Every receptor here comes from a woman aged 45-59 years with glioma. Each CDR3 is given with its conserved first and last residue. The order of the fields is D gene, V gene, clone size, J gene, CDR3 protein, CDR3 DNA. D genes are given only for firm matches. Not every row has a clone size; where given, it reads once, few, many or a size class.

>.|TRBV27|.|TRBJ1-6
CASRTHNSPLHF
TGTGCCAGCAGGACGCATAATTCACCCCTCCACTTT
>.|TRBV28|once|TRBJ1-4
CASKPGRKTNEKLFF
TGTGCCAGCAAGCCAGGGAGGAAGACTAATGAAAAACTGTTTTTT
>.|TRBV7-2|.|TRBJ1-2
CASSPKPNRERRNGYTF
TGTGCCAGCAGCCCAAAACCAAACAGGGAGCGTAGGAATGGCTACACCTTC
>.|TRBV10-3|.|TRBJ2-3
CAISQTGGRDTQYF
TGTGCCATCAGTCAGACCGGGGGACGGGATACGCAGTATTTT
>TRBD1|TRBV30|.|TRBJ1-5
CAWGGGTGQPQHF
TGTGCCTGGGGCGGAGGGACAGGGCAGCCCCAGCATTTT
>TRBD1|TRBV7-6|.|TRBJ1-1
CASSLGTVRSEAFF
TGTGCCAGCAGCCTTGGGACAGTGAGGTCTGAAGCTTTCTTT
>TRBD2|TRBV5-4|.|TRBJ2-5
CASSLDLRSGVQETQYF
TGTGCCAGCAGCTTGGACCTCCGGAGCGGGGTACAAGAGACCCAGTACTTC
>.|TRBV7-2|.|TRBJ1-2
CASSDPRTAYGYTF
TGTGCCAGCAGCGATCCCCGGACAGCCTATGGCTACACCTTC
>TRBD1|TRBV19|.|TRBJ1-1
CASSITGGNTEAFF
TGTGCCAGTAGTATTACAGGGGGTAACACTGAAGCTTTCTTT
>.|TRBV27|.|TRBJ1-1
CASSLISGGEAFF
TGTGCCAGCAGTTTAATCTCCGGGGGTGAAGCTTTCTTT
>.|TRBV5-4|.|TRBJ1-4
CASNWGGANEKLFF
TGTGCCAGCAATTGGGGGGGCGCGAATGAAAAACTGTTTTTT
>.|TRBV6-5|.|TRBJ1-2
CASRPFRGGYTF
TGTGCCAGCAGACCATTCAGAGGTGGCTACACCTTC
>TRBD1|TRBV5-8|.|TRBJ1-1
CASSFTGGYFPNTEAFF
TGTGCCAGCAGCTTTACAGGGGGCTACTTCCCCAACACTGAAGCTTTCTTT
>TRBD2|TRBV6-6|.|TRBJ2-2
CASRRGEGTGELFF
TGTGCCAGCAGGCGGGGGGAAGGCACCGGGGAGCTGTTTTTT
>.|TRBV27|.|TRBJ2-1
CASSPSYSLPRFF
TGTGCCAGCAGTCCCTCCTACAGTTTACCACGGTTCTTC
>.|TRBV5-1|.|TRBJ2-7
CAQSGEQYF
TGCGCTCAATCCGGCGAGCAGTACTTC
>.|TRBV7-9|.|TRBJ1-2
CASNQNAVNYGYTF
TGTGCCAGCAACCAGAATGCGGTCAACTATGGCTACACCTTC
>.|TRBV2|.|TRBJ1-3
CASSEAGGLGNTIYF
TGTGCCAGCAGTGAAGCTGGGGGTCTTGGAAACACCATATATTTT
>.|TRBV5-5|once|TRBJ1-3
CASSLAVSTGNTIYF
TGTGCCAGCAGCTTGGCAGTCAGCACTGGAAACACCATATATTTT
>.|TRBV21-1|.|TRBJ2-5
CASSEPGGKTQYF
TGTGCCAGCAGCGAACCAGGGGGTAAGACCCAGTACTTC
>.|TRBV5-4|.|TRBJ2-2
CASSPGTRTGELFF
TGTGCCAGCAGCCCTGGGACGCGCACCGGGGAGCTGTTTTTT
>TRBD1|TRBV28|few|TRBJ1-5
CASSPGGRDSNQPQHF
TGTGCCAGCAGCCCAGGGGGGAGGGATAGCAATCAGCCCCAGCATTTT
>TRBD1|TRBV10-2|once|TRBJ1-1
CASRDRAAIMNTEAFF
TGCGCCAGCAGAGACAGGGCTGCTATCATGAACACTGAAGCTTTCTTT
>TRBD1|TRBV5-1|.|TRBJ1-5
CASSLAKTGSWNQPQHF
TGCGCCAGCAGCTTGGCGAAGACAGGGAGTTGGAATCAGCCCCAGCATTTT
>.|TRBV18|.|TRBJ1-2
CASSPPRAEVYGYTF
TGTGCCAGCTCACCACCGCGGGCGGAGGTTTATGGCTACACCTTC
>TRBD1|TRBV5-6|.|TRBJ1-2
CASRTGQSLWNYGYTF
TGTGCCAGCAGAACGGGACAGTCCCTTTGGAACTATGGCTACACCTTC
>.|TRBV15|.|TRBJ2-7
CATSRDLLEQYF
TGTGCCACCAGCAGAGATCTCCTCGAGCAGTACTTC
>.|TRBV15|.|TRBJ2-1
CATSRGESYEQFF
TGTGCCACCAGCAGAGGGGAGAGCTATGAGCAGTTCTTC
>.|TRBV9|.|TRBJ1-4
CASSPLGRESAWEKLFF
TGTGCCAGCAGCCCCCTAGGTAGGGAGAGCGCTTGGGAAAAACTGTTTTTT
>.|TRBV6-9|.|TRBJ1-1
CASSGPPEAFF
TGTGCCAGCAGTGGGCCTCCAGAAGCTTTCTTT
>TRBD1|TRBV7-2|.|TRBJ2-5
CASSTRTGPETQYF
TGTGCCAGCAGCACCCGGACAGGGCCGGAGACCCAGTACTTC
>TRBD1|TRBV5-4|.|TRBJ2-7
CASSLGQGANGQYF
TGTGCCAGCAGCTTAGGACAGGGGGCCAATGGGCAGTACTTC
>TRBD2|TRBV5-6|.|TRBJ2-4
CASSLAPSGSLKNIQYF
TGTGCCAGCAGCTTGGCGCCTAGCGGGAGCCTCAAAAACATTCAGTACTTC
>.|TRBV19|.|TRBJ1-1
CASKTGHGIMNTEAFF
TGTGCCAGTAAAACGGGACACGGAATAATGAACACTGAAGCTTTCTTT
>.|TRBV7-2|.|TRBJ1-2
CASSLNREVSSYGYTF
TGTGCCAGCAGCTTGAACAGGGAGGTTTCCAGCTATGGCTACACCTTC
>TRBD1|TRBV27|.|TRBJ1-2
CASSLNRGYGYTF
TGTGCCAGCAGTTTAAACAGGGGCTACGGCTACACCTTC
>.|TRBV30|.|TRBJ1-6
CAWTDTGSAPLHF
TGTGCCTGGACCGACACAGGGTCGGCACCCCTCCACTTT
>.|TRBV13|.|TRBJ2-1
CASSSGASWFGQFF
TGTGCCAGCAGCTCCGGGGCTAGCTGGTTCGGGCAGTTCTTC
>.|TRBV7-2|.|TRBJ2-1
CASSLAISSYNEQFF
TGTGCCAGCAGCTTAGCGATTAGCTCCTACAATGAGCAGTTCTTC